In this sample, the clone carrying this TCR beta chain turned up once. What it recognizes is unknown. This specimen comes from a study of cytomegalovirus exposure and HLA in healthy donors. Study-wide results and limits: Cytomegalovirus association was listed for 150 to 200 TCR beta chains. Clusters of TCRs from the first cohort tended to co-occur in the approximately 130 validation repertoires (as a later analysis found).

The donors were members of the validation cohort, which comprised 90 to 150 subjects and was separate from the first cohort of roughly 700 subjects. Germline V lookup: CDR1 KGHSH, CDR2 LQKENI. J lost 0 bases, V lost 5 bases, and 3 bases had no gene match. This CDR3 comprises 15 residues. TCRdb's copy holds only in-frame clones and misses some; the assay was immunoSEQ multiplex PCR. Of roughly 260,000 clones listed, nearly 90% were seen once; the top ten hold 0.35% to 0.45%. What was sequenced was PBMCs. The clonotype was recovered from a woman under 30 in good health and CMV-seronegative. This chain uses TRBV18 with TRBJ1-4, with 7 bases that match TRBD1. The CDR3 nucleotides are TGTGCCAGCTCAGCGCAGGGGGCAACTAATGAAAAACTGTTTTTT. It is translated as CASSAQGATNEKLFF.